The clone carrying this T cell receptor (beta chain) occurred once. The data were taken from a study of shared clonotypes between healthy human individuals. On the study more broadly: Donor composition was a couple of women and a few men, aged 18 to 49.

Recent acute infections and vaccinations were absent in the healthy HIV-negative adult donors. The germline V and J ends were trimmed by 0 bases and 4 bases, with 11 bases remaining between them. Germline V CDR1 and CDR2: SGHNT, YYREEE (reference sequence). This CDR3 has 15 amino acids. In the authors' workflow: Filtering differed, since immunoSEQ gave only junction sequences and no quality scores. The method was immunoSEQ multiplex PCR; TCRdb's version includes in-frame clones alone and lacks a portion of them. V, J and clone size reflect that table, while D and trimming were determined from the DNA. The table has about 470,000 clones, more than 75% seen once; the top ten hold roughly 13%.

Specimen: PBMCs. This rearrangement joins TRBV5-4 to TRBJ1-3; D gene ambiguous. This clonotype was sampled from a woman in her thirties or forties in good health. Some clones in this sample may be carry-over from other donors' samples. Here the CDR3 reads CASSLDRSGGNTIYF. The DNA of the CDR3 is TGTGCCAGCAGCTTGGACAGAAGCGGCGGAAACACCATATATTTT.